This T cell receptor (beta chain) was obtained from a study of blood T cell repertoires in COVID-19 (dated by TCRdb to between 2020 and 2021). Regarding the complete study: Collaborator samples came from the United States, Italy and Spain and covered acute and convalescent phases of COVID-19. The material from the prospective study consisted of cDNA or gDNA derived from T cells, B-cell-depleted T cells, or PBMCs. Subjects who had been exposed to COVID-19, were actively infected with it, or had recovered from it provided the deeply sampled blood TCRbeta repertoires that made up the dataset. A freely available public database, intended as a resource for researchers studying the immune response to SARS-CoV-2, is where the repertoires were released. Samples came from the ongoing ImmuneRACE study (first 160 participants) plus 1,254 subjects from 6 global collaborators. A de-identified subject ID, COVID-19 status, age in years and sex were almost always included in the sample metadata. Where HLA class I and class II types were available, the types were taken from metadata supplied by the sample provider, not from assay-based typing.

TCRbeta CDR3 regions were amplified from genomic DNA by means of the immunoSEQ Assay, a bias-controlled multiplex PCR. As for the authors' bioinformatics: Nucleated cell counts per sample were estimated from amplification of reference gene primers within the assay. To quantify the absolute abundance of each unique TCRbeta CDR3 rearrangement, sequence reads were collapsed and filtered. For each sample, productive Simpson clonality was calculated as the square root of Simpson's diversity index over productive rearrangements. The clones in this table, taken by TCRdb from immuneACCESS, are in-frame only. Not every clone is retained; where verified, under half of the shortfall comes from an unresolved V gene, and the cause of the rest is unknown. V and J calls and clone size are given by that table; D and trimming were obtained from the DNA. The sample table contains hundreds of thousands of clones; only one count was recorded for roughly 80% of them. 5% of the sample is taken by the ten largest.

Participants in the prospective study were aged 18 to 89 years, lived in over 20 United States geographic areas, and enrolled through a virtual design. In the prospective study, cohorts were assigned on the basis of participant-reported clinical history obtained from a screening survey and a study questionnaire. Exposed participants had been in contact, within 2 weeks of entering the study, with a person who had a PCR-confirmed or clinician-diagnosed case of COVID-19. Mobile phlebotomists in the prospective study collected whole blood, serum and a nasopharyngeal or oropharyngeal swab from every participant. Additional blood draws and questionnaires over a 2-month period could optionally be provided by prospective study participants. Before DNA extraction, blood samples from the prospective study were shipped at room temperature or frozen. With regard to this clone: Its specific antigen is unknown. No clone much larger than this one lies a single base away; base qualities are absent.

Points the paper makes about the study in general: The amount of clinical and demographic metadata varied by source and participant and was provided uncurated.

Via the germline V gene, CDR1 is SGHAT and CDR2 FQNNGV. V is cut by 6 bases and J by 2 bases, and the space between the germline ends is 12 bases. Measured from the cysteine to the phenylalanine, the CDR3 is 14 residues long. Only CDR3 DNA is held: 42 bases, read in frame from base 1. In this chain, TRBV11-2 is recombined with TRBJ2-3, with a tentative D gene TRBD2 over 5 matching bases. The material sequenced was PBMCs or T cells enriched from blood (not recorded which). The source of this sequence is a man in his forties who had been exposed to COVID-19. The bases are TGTGCCAGCAGGGAAACTAGATTCACAGATACGCAGTATTTT. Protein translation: CASRETRFTDTQYF. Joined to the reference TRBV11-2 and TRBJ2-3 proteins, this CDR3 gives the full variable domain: EAGVAQSPRYKIIEKRQSVAFWCNPISGHATLYWYQQILGQGPKLLIQFQNNGVVDDSQLPKDRFSAERLKGVDSTLKIQPAKLEDSAVYLCASRETRFTDTQYFGPGTRLTVL.